This T cell receptor (beta chain) stems from a study of T cell responses to AZD1222 COVID-19 vaccine. The study's findings and limits: Vaccine-related CD4 TCRs covered spike, predominating at 160-218 and 743-854. In the spike-specific TCR repertoire, nearly half reportedly target unmutated variant regions.

This table comes from immunoSEQ multiplex PCR, and its TCRdb copy is limited to in-frame clones, with some not included. The table shows about 69,000 clones, with 70% to 90% occurring only once. This clone was seen more than once but under ten times. Its target is unknown. The receptor's source is an adult who received the AZD1222 COVID-19 vaccine. The input for sequencing was peripheral blood, taken 28 days after the second AZD1222 dose.

Written as DNA, the CDR3 is TGCGCCAGCAGTGAGGACAGGGCGGGCGGCTACACCTTC. It is translated as CASSEDRAGGYTF. The chain couples TRBV10-1 to TRBJ1-2; 7 bases line up with TRBD1. V lost 2 bases to trimming and J lost 8 bases; unmatched junction nucleotides: 5. Per germline, CDR1 WNHNN and CDR2 SYGVQD (reference sequence). The CDR3 totals 13 residues.